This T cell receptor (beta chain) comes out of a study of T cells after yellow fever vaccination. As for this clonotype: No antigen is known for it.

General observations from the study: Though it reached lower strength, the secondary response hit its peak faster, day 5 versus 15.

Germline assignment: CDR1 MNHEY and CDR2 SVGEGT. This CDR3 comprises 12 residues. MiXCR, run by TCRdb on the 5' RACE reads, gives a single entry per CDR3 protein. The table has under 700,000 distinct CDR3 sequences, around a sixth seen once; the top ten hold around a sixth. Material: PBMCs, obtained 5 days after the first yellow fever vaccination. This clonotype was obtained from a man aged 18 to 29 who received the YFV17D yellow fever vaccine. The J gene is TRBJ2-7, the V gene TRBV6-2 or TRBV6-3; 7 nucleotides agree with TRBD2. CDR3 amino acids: CASTSPGYEQYF. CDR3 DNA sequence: TGTGCATCGACTAGCCCCGGCTACGAGCAGTACTTC.